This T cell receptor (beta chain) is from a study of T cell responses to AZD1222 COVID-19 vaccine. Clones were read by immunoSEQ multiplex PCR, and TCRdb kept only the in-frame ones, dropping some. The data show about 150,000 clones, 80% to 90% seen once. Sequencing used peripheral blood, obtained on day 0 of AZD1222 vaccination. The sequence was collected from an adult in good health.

Here the CDR3 DNA reads TGCAGTGCTAGCGGGGACCAGGAGCAGTTCTTC. Its translation: CSASGDQEQFF. The V and J genes are TRBV20-1 and TRBJ2-1; D may match TRBD1 or TRBD2 (5 bases each). Germline V CDR1 and CDR2: DFQATT, SNEGSKA (reference sequence). V lost 3 bases, J lost 10 bases, and 10 bases lay in between. The CDR3 spans 11 residues.